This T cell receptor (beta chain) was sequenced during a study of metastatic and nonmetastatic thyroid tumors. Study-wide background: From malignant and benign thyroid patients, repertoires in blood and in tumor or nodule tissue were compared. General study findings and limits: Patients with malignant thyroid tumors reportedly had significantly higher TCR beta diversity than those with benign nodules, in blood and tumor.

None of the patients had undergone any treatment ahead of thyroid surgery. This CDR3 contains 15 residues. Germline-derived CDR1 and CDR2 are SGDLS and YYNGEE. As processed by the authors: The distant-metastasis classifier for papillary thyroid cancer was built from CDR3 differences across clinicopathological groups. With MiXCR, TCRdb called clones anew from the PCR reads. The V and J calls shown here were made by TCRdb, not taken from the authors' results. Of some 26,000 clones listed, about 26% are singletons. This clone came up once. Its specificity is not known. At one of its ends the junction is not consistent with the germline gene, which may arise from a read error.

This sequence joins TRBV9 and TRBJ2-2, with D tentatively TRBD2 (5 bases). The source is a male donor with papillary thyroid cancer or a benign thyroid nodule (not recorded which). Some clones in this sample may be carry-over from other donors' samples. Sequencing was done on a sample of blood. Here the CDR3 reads CASSLNYGNTWELSF. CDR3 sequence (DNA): TGTGCCAGCAGCCTTAACTACGGGAACACCTGGGAGCTGTCTTTT. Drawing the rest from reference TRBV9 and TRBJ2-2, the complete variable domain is DSGVTQTPKHLITATGQRVTLRCSPRSGDLSVYWYQQSLDQGLQFLIQYYNGEERAKGNILERFSAQQFPDLHSELNLSSLELGDSALYFCASSLNYGNTWELSFGEGSRLTVL.